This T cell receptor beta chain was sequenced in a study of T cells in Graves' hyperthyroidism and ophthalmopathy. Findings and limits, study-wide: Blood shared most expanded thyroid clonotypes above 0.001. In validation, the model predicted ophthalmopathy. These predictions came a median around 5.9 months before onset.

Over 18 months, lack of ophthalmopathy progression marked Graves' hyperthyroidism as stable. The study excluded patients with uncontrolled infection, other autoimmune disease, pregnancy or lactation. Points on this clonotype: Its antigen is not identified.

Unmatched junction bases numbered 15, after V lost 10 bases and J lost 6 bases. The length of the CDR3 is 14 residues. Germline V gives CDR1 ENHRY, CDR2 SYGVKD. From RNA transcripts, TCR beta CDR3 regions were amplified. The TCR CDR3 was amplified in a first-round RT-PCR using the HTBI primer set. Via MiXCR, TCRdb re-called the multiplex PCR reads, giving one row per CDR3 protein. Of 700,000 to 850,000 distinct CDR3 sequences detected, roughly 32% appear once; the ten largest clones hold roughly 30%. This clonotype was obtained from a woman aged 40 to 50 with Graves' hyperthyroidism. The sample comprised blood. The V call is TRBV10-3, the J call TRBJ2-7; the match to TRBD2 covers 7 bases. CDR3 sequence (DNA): TGTGCCACCCAGCCGGGACTAACATCCCTCGAGCAGTACTTC. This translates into CATQPGLTSLEQYF.